This T cell receptor (beta chain) was identified in a study of graft-versus-host responses after intestinal transplantation. Trimming took off 2 bases at V and 7 bases at J, with 18 bases between the two ends. Germline CDR1 reads MGHDK; CDR2 reads SYGVNS. CDR3 length: 17 residues. A word on this clone: Antigen unknown.

TCRdb's copy holds only in-frame clones and misses some; the assay was immunoSEQ multiplex PCR. The repertoire holds about 100,000 clones, with about 90% as singletons. Study observations and caveats: Detected in recipient marrow were GvH clones, some of which were first observed in ileum or blood. Individuals who had graft-donor T cell macrochimerism had allografts that showed high graft-versus-host to host-versus-graft clonal ratios.

The specimen was unstimulated CD4+ T cells sorted from spleen or lymph node cells, collected before transplant. The clonotype originates from a human donor who was the organ donor for an intestinal transplant. V and J are TRBV25-1 and TRBJ1-6; D unresolved. CDR3 in DNA: TGTGCCAGCAGTGAAAGCCAGGCGTTCGGCCGGAATTCACCCCTCCACTTT. Translated, it gives CASSESQAFGRNSPLHF.